This T cell receptor beta chain was sequenced for a study of shared clonotypes between healthy human individuals. Study results and limitations: Sharing across a few donors was seen in 5% to 5.5% of naive CD4 clonotypes. Larger richness was generally estimated for naive than memory subsets. The study drew on few donors, limiting represented genetic and exposure-history diversity.

Naive CD8 populations comprised CD45RO-negative cells positively selected for CCR7, excluding terminally differentiated effector memory CD45RA+ cells. With regard to this clone: Its antigen is as yet unknown.

When replicate PCRs were run on sorted subsets, they used around 0.2 ug DNA, around 33,000 T cell genomes. Sequenced by immunoSEQ multiplex PCR; TCRdb stores in-frame clones only, minus some. The sample contains millions of clones, 85% to 95% of which appear only once. What was sequenced was naive CD8+ T cells from PBMCs. This receptor was taken from a man aged 18 to 30 in good health. Some clones in this sample may be carry-over from other donors' samples.

CDR3 protein: CASSPDPTLNEAFF. The CDR3 coding sequence is TGTGCCAGCTCCCCAGACCCCACACTTAACGAAGCTTTCTTT. This chain joins TRBV18 and TRBJ1-1; D unclear. The germline gives CDR1 KGHSH, CDR2 LQKENI. Trimming left V 6 bases short and J 8 bases short, with 19 bases between. This CDR3 has 14 residues. Complete variable domain (other parts from reference TRBV18 and TRBJ1-1): NAGVMQNPRHLVRRRGQEARLRCSPMKGHSHVYWYRQLPEEGLKFMVYLQKENIIDESGMPKERFSAEFPKEGPSILRIQQVVRGDSAAYFCASSPDPTLNEAFFGQGTRLTVV.